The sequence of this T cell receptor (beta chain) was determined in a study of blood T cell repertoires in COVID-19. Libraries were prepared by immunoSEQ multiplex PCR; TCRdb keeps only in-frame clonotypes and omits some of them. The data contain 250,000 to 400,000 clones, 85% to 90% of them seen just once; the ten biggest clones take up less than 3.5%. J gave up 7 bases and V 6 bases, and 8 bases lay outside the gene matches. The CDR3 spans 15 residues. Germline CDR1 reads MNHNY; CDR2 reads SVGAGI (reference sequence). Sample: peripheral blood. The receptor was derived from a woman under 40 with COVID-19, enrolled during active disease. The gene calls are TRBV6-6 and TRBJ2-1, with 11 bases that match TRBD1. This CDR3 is CASSVGTGGENEQFF. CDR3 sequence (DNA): TGTGCCAGCAGCGTTGGGACAGGGGGTGAGAATGAGCAGTTCTTC.